This T cell receptor beta chain derives from a study of blood T cell repertoires in COVID-19. Overall study: Donors in the United States, Italy and Spain gave samples during acute or convalescent COVID-19.

CDR1 and CDR2 from the germline V gene are SNHLY and FYNNEI. There are 14 residues in the CDR3. Trimming removed 4 bases from V and 3 bases from J; junction bases left unmatched: 1. The repertoire was sequenced with immunoSEQ multiplex PCR; TCRdb's copy has only in-frame clones and lacks some. This sample has fewer than 120,000 clones, with nearly 90% found just once. Sequenced material: peripheral blood. The sequence came from a human donor in a cohort sampled during active COVID-19. The chain employs TRBV2 and TRBJ2-7; 12 bases are shared with TRBD2. This CDR3 reads CASSGLAGDYEQYF. DNA of the CDR3: TGTGCCAGCAGTGGACTAGCGGGGGACTACGAGCAGTACTTC.